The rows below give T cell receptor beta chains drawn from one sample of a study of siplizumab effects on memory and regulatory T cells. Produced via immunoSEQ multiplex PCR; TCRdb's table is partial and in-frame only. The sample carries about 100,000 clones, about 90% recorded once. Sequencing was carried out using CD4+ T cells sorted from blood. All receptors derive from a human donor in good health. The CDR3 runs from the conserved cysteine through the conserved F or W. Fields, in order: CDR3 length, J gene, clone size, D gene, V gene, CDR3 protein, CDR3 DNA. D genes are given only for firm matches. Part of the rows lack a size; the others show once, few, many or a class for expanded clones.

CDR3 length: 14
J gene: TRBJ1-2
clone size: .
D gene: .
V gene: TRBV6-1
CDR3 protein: CASSDIWMGYGYTF
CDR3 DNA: TGTGCCAGCAGTGACATATGGATGGGCTATGGCTACACCTTC

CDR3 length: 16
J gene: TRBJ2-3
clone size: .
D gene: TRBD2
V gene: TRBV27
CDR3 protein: CASSGIGGALVDTQYF
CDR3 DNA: TGTGCCAGCAGTGGGATCGGGGGGGCCCTAGTGGATACGCAGTATTTT

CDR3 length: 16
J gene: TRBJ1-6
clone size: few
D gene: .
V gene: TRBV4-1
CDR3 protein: CASSQGHQLGNSPLHF
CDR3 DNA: TGCGCCAGCAGCCAAGGACACCAACTGGGAAATTCACCCCTCCACTTT

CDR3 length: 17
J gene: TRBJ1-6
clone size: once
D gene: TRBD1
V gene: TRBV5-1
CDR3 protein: CASSFNPGQGSGSPLHF
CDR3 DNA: TGCGCCAGCAGCTTTAACCCGGGACAGGGTTCGGGATCACCCCTCCACTTT

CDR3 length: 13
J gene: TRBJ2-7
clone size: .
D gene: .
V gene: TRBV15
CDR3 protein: CATSLGPGYEQYF
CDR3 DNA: TGTGCCACCAGCCTAGGTCCGGGCTACGAGCAGTACTTC

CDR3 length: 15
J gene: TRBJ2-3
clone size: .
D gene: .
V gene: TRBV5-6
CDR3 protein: CASSLVQQDTDTQYF
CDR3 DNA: TGTGCCAGCAGCTTGGTTCAGCAGGATACGGATACGCAGTATTTT

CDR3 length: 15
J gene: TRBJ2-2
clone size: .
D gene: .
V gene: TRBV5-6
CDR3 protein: CASSLAGLNTGELFF
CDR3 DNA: TGTGCCAGCAGCTTGGCGGGACTGAACACCGGGGAGCTGTTTTTT

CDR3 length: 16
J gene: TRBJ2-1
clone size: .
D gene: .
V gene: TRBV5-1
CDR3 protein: CASSPGVASLNNEQFF
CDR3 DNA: TGCGCCAGCAGCCCGGGAGTGGCCAGCCTAAACAATGAGCAGTTCTTC

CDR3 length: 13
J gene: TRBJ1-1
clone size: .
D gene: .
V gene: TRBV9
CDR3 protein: CASSVALNTEAFF
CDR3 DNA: TGTGCCAGCAGCGTAGCACTGAACACTGAAGCTTTCTTT

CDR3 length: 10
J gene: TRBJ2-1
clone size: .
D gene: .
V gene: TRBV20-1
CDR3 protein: CSALYNEQFF
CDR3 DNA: TGCAGTGCTCTTTACAATGAGCAGTTCTTC

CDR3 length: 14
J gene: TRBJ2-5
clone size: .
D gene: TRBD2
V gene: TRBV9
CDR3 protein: CASSVGGGLETQYF
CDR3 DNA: TGTGCCAGCAGCGTAGGCGGGGGGCTAGAGACCCAGTACTTC